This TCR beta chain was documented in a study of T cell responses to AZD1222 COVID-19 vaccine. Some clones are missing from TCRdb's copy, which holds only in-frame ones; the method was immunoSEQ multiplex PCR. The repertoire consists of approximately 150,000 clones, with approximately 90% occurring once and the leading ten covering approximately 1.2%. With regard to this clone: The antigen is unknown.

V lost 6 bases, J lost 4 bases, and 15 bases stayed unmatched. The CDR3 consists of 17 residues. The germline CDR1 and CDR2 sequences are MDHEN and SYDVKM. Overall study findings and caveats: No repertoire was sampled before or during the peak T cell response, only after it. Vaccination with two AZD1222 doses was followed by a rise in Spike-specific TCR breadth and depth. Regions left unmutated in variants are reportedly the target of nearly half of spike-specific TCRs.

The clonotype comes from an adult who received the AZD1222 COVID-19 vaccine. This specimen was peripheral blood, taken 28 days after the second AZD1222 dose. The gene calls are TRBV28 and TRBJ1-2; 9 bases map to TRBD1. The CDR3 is CASSPVGGTGFFYGYTF. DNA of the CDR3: TGTGCCAGCAGCCCCGTCGGAGGGACAGGGTTTTTCTATGGCTACACCTTC.